The 21 T cell receptor beta chains below all came from one sample that was sequenced in a study of blood T cells in healthy people across ages. The authors ran a second PCR of about 6 to 12 cycles using a sample-barcoded 5' primer and a J-beta primer mix. One entry per CDR3 protein results from TCRdb running MiXCR on the 5' RACE reads. The top ten clones hold about 20% of a sample with about 800,000 distinct CDR3 sequences, roughly 60% of them seen once. The sequencing sample was made of blood. Source of these receptors: a man aged 30 to 45 in good health.

This clonotype was recorded a few times. The rearrangement uses TRBV29-1 and TRBJ2-6; D is ambiguous. With 5 bases removed from V and 1 base from J, the gap between germline ends came to 6 bases. CDR1 and CDR2 from the germline V gene are SQVTM and ANQGSEA. The CDR3 sequence is 13 residues long. The CDR3 protein is CSVLSSGANVLTF. The CDR3 region has the DNA TGCAGCGTTCTAAGTTCTGGGGCCAACGTCCTGACTTTC.

This clonotype was counted a few times. J is TRBJ2-5 and V is TRBV5-1; no definite D call. CDR3 length: 14 amino acids. Between the trimmed V and J ends, which lost 2 bases and 0 bases, there was a span of 8 bases. Per the germline V gene, CDR1 is SGHRS and CDR2 is YFSETQ. The CDR3 loop is CASSLGSDQETQYF. CDR3 sequence (DNA): TGCGCCAGCAGCTTAGGGTCGGACCAAGAGACCCAGTACTTC.

The chain couples TRBV4-2 to TRBJ2-3; TRBD2 matches at 16 bases. Germline CDR1 is LGHNA and CDR2 is YNFKEQ. The CDR3 spans 19 residues. J was trimmed by 4 bases and V by 1 base; bases with no gene match: 8. The CDR3: CASSQGPGTSGRAADTQYF. The CDR3 nucleotides read TGTGCCAGCAGCCAAGGCCCCGGGACTAGCGGGAGGGCGGCAGATACGCAGTATTTT.

The chain uses TRBV27 and TRBJ1-5; TRBD1 aligns across 8 bases. Germline V gene lookup returns CDR1 MNHEY and CDR2 SMNVEV (reference sequence). The V gene end was trimmed by 6 bases and the J gene end by 6 bases; junction bases not matched to a gene: 4. The CDR3 runs to 13 residues. CDR3 bases: TGTGCCAGCAGCGGACAGGGAAGTCAGCCCCAGCATTTT. Its translation: CASSGQGSQPQHF.

This clonotype was detected a few times. This CDR3 reads CASSFPGQGLYF. The CDR3 coding sequence is TGTGCCAGCAGCTTCCCGGGACAGGGTCTGTATTTT. The gene calls are TRBV7-2 and TRBJ2-3; 9 bases are shared with TRBD1. CDR3 size: 12 residues. Germline loops: CDR1 SGHTA, CDR2 FQGNSA. Germline trimming cut 3 bases from V and 14 bases from J; bases unmatched to any gene: 6.

The sample holds a few counts of this clonotype. The chain employs TRBV27 and TRBJ2-1; 10 nucleotides match TRBD2. The CDR3 has 15 residues. V trimming: 6 bases; J trimming: 7 bases; junction bases outside the gene matches: 9. Looked up from germline, CDR1 is MNHEY and CDR2 is SMNVEV (reference sequence). The CDR3 sequence: CASSPQTSGLNEQFF. Written as DNA, the CDR3 is TGTGCCAGCAGCCCTCAGACTAGCGGGTTAAATGAGCAGTTCTTC.

This clonotype was detected only a few times. The DNA of the CDR3 is TGTGCCAGCAGCTCCAACGCGGGGAACCAAGAGACCCAGTACTTC. Its protein is CASSSNAGNQETQYF. V is TRBV7-2 and J is TRBJ2-5; maybe TRBD2 (6 bases). Germline loops: CDR1 SGHTA, CDR2 FQGNSA. V shed 4 bases and J shed 0 bases, with 12 bases lying between them. The CDR3 sequence is 15 residues long. Supplemented by reference TRBV7-2 and TRBJ2-5, the full variable domain reads GAGVSQSPSNKVTEKGKDVELRCDPISGHTALYWYRQSLGQGLEFLIYFQGNSAPDKSGLPSDRFSAERTGGSVSTLTIQRTQQEDSAVYLCASSSNAGNQETQYFGPGTRLLVL.

In its sample, this clonotype was seen many times. This chain joins TRBV10-3 and TRBJ2-1; perhaps TRBD1 as D (5 bases). The CDR3 is 13 residues long. Trimming pared 4 bases from V and 9 bases from J, leaving 13 bases between. Germline CDR1 ENHRY, CDR2 SYGVKD. CDR3 DNA: TGTGCCATCAGTGGGCAGGGTGAAGGTGAGCAGTTCTTC. It is translated as CAISGQGEGEQFF.

The rearrangement uses TRBV20-1 and TRBJ1-5; 7 bases map to TRBD1. Germline CDR1 is DFQATT and CDR2 is SNEGSKA (reference sequence). V trimming: 4 bases; J trimming: 3 bases; junction bases outside the gene matches: 12. CDR3 length: 16 amino acids. The CDR3 nucleotides are TGCAGTGCTACCTCGATGGACAGGCCATTCAATCAGCCCCAGCATTTT. Amino acids: CSATSMDRPFNQPQHF.

Worth noting for this clonotype: The germline gene is not matched at one end of the junction; a read error may be the cause. The genes are TRBV20-1 and TRBJ2-5; D not certain. The CDR3 consists of 12 residues. Germline assignment: CDR1 DFQATT and CDR2 SNEGSKA (reference sequence). CDR3: CSARGAAETQYF. CDR3 DNA sequence: TGCAGTGCCAGAGGTGCCGCAGAGACCCAGTACTTC.

The V and J genes are TRBV20-1 and TRBJ2-4; D perhaps matches TRBD2 (6 bases). Germline V gives CDR1 DFQATT, CDR2 SNEGSKA (reference sequence). The CDR3 has 12 amino acids. Trimming took off 5 bases at V and 13 bases at J, with 18 bases between the two ends. In DNA form, the CDR3 reads TGCAGTGCTGGCGGGACGTTAGAAGAGCAGTACTTC. It is translated as CSAGGTLEEQYF.

Points on this clonotype: A junction end diverges from the germline sequence, so it may reflect a read error. The gene calls are TRBV11-2 and TRBJ2-3; D remains unclear. In germline, CDR1 is SGHAT, CDR2 FQNNGV. This CDR3 has 12 amino acids. The CDR3 sequence: CACSLESLDQYF. CDR3 sequence (DNA): TGTGCCTGCAGCCTGGAATCCCTTGATCAGTATTTT.

J is TRBJ1-1 and V is TRBV14, with TRBD1 matching over 7 bases. J lost 4 bases, V lost 6 bases, and 14 bases had no gene match. The CDR3 runs 16 residues. CDR1 is SGHDN and CDR2 is FVKESK in the germline V gene. The CDR3 DNA reads as TGTGCCAGCAGGCCCGGTAGCAGGGGGGAGAGCACTGAAGCTTTCTTT. Translation gives CASRPGSRGESTEAFF.

Turning to this clonotype: At one boundary the junction diverges from the germline segment, which might be a read error. The chain recombines TRBV5-1 with TRBJ1-1, with D maybe TRBD1 (6 bases). The CDR3 sequence is 16 residues long. Germline V lookup: CDR1 SGHRS, CDR2 YFSETQ. DNA for the CDR3: TGCGCCAGCAGCTTAACCGGCAGGGGCCTGAACACTGAAACTTTCTTT. Its translation is CASSLTGRGLNTETFF. The full variable domain, with the rest looked up from reference TRBV5-1 and TRBJ1-1, is KAGVTQTPRYLIKTRGQQVTLSCSPISGHRSVSWYQQTPGQGLQFLFEYFSETQRNKGNFPGRFSGRQFSNSRSEMNVSTLELGDSALYLCASSLTGRGLNTETFFGQGTRLTVV.

The chain recombines TRBV7-2 with TRBJ2-5, with D unresolved. This CDR3 spans 14 amino acids. Trimming removed 0 bases at V and 3 bases at J, with 8 bases between. Germline assignment: CDR1 SGHTA and CDR2 FQGNSA. CDR3 in DNA: TGTGCCAGCAGCTTAGCGGTCACGGAAGAGACCCAGTACTTC. Its translation is CASSLAVTEETQYF.

This chain links TRBV20-1 with TRBJ2-7; TRBD1 agrees at 9 bases. Germline V lookup: CDR1 DFQATT, CDR2 SNEGSKA (reference sequence). J lost 2 bases, V lost 0 bases, and 5 bases had no gene match. The CDR3 sequence is 15 residues long. The CDR3 here is CSARDAGTGTYEQYF. CDR3 DNA sequence: TGCAGTGCTAGAGATGCGGGGACAGGGACCTACGAGCAGTACTTC.

There are a few counts of this clonotype. The rearrangement links TRBV10-3 to TRBJ2-7; TRBD2 matches at 12 bases. The CDR3 totals 16 residues. Germline V gives CDR1 ENHRY, CDR2 SYGVKD. The J segment lost 4 bases and the V segment lost 3 bases, leaving 7 bases of the junction unmatched. The DNA of the CDR3 is TGTGCCATCAGTGACAGGCTAGCGGGGGGGAGGTACGAGCAGTACTTC. This codes for CAISDRLAGGRYEQYF.

CDR3 residues: CSARVRASGEPYEQYF. The CDR3, as DNA: TGCAGTGCTAGAGTAAGGGCTAGCGGGGAGCCCTACGAGCAGTACTTC. V gene TRBV20-1 combines with J gene TRBJ2-7, with TRBD2 matching 9 bases. Trimming removed 1 base from V and 2 bases from J; junction bases left unmatched: 9. The germline V gene has CDR1 DFQATT and CDR2 SNEGSKA (reference sequence). The CDR3 sequence is 16 residues long.

The rearrangement links TRBV5-1 to TRBJ1-2; a possible D gene is TRBD1 (5 bases). The CDR3 is 14 amino acids. Between the trimmed V and J ends, which lost 4 bases and 6 bases, there was a span of 16 bases. Germline CDR1 and CDR2: SGHRS and YFSETQ. CDR3 sequence: CASSAGATGDGYTF. The CDR3 bases are TGCGCCAGCAGCGCCGGGGCAACGGGCGATGGCTACACCTTC.

The gene calls are TRBV6-6 and TRBJ1-5; D possibly corresponds to TRBD1 (5 bases). The germline V and J ends were trimmed by 2 bases and 7 bases, with 9 bases remaining between them. The CDR3 has 13 amino acids. Looked up from germline, CDR1 is MNHNY and CDR2 is SVGAGI (reference sequence). In DNA form, the CDR3 reads TGTGCCAGCAGTTACGAAGGGGAACAGCCCCAGCATTTT. This codes for CASSYEGEQPQHF.

The table lists this clonotype with a few counts. The chain links TRBV11-2 to TRBJ2-7; D unclear. The germline V gene encodes CDR1 SGHAT and CDR2 FQNNGV. With 4 bases removed from V and 7 bases from J, the gap between germline ends came to 14 bases. CDR3 length: 13 residues. This CDR3 is CASSSDHYIEQYF. CDR3 coding DNA: TGTGCCAGCAGCTCAGACCACTACATAGAGCAGTACTTC.